Below, 27 T cell receptor beta chains from the same sample are listed, as sequenced in a study of blood T cell repertoires in COVID-19. TCRdb's table, derived via immunoSEQ multiplex PCR, lists solely in-frame clones and lacks some. The sample carries about 260,000 clones, about 90% recorded once. Sequenced sample: PBMCs or T cells enriched from blood (not recorded which). Receptors were obtained from a woman aged 25-40 years with acute COVID-19.

The DNA of the CDR3 is TGTGCCAGCAGCTTAATGGCTAGCGGGAGTCGAGATACGCAGTATTTT. It translates to CASSLMASGSRDTQYF. V and J are TRBV7-8 and TRBJ2-3, with 10 positions matching TRBD2. The CDR3 is made up of 16 amino acids. Germline V lookup: CDR1 SGHVS, CDR2 FQNEAQ. V trimming: 2 bases; J trimming: 5 bases; junction bases outside the gene matches: 7.

The chain uses TRBV15 and TRBJ2-1; a possible D gene is TRBD2 (7 bases). V was clipped by 6 bases and J by 3 bases, with 15 bases between them. Germline CDR1 LNHNV, CDR2 YYDKDF (reference sequence). The CDR3 runs to 15 residues. CDR3 in amino acids: CATSLGRGDYNEQFF. CDR3 in DNA: TGTGCCACCAGTCTGGGGAGGGGGGACTACAATGAGCAGTTCTTC.

The rearrangement joins TRBV18 to TRBJ2-7; TRBD1 aligns across 7 bases. This CDR3 is built from 14 residues. Germline V gives CDR1 KGHSH, CDR2 LQKENI. J gave up 3 bases and V 3 bases, and 5 bases lay outside the gene matches. As DNA, the CDR3 is TGTGCCAGCTCACCTGGGACAGCGCTCTACGAGCAGTACTTC. Protein product: CASSPGTALYEQYF.

This clone has a handful of counts. J is TRBJ1-3 and V is TRBV4-1, with D maybe TRBD1 (6 bases). Trimming shortened V by 0 bases and J by 7 bases, and 22 bases separated the two germline ends. The CDR3 loop spans 18 amino acids. Germline V gene sequence: CDR1 MGHRA, CDR2 YSYEKL. For the CDR3, the DNA is TGCGCCAGCAGCCAAGATCGCCTTCGAGGACAGTCCGGGAACACCATATATTTT. Amino acids: CASSQDRLRGQSGNTIYF.

The V gene is TRBV7-9, the J gene TRBJ2-7, with TRBD1 matching over 11 bases. The trim removed 5 bases at V and 4 bases at J, leaving 10 bases unmatched. CDR1 SEHNR and CDR2 FQNEAQ come from the germline V gene (reference sequence). This CDR3 comprises 16 residues. The CDR3 DNA reads TGTGCCAGCAGCCCGGGGACAGGGGGTATATCTTACGAGCAGTACTTC. Translation gives CASSPGTGGISYEQYF.

The rearrangement joins TRBV5-8 to TRBJ1-3, with 8 bases that match TRBD1. The CDR3 sequence is 14 residues long. Germline CDR1 is SGHTS and CDR2 is YDEGEE. V was clipped by 4 bases and J by 5 bases; unmatched bases: 5. The CDR3 sequence is CASSPDRGRNTIYF. DNA of the CDR3: TGTGCCAGCAGCCCTGACAGGGGCCGAAACACCATATATTTT.

The chain joins TRBV5-4 to TRBJ2-1; 7 bases map to TRBD2. There are 15 residues in the CDR3. The V segment lost 4 bases and the J segment 1 base; nucleotides outside the gene matches: 5. Germline assignment: CDR1 SGHNT and CDR2 YYREEE (reference sequence). In nucleotides, the CDR3 is TGTGCCAGCAGCCTACTAGCGCAGTCCTACAATGAGCAGTTCTTC. Its protein is CASSLLAQSYNEQFF.

This rearrangement joins TRBV13 to TRBJ1-1, with D possibly TRBD1 on 5 matching bases. Germline V gene sequence: CDR1 PRHDT, CDR2 FYEKMQ (reference sequence). V gave up 5 bases and J gave up 1 base, with 14 bases separating them. The CDR3 loop spans 15 amino acids. CDR3 protein: CASSRPTQGNTEAFF. DNA for the CDR3: TGTGCCAGCAGCCGCCCAACCCAGGGGAACACTGAAGCTTTCTTT.

The rearrangement links TRBV18 to TRBJ1-5; 11 bases are a match to TRBD1. The germline gives CDR1 KGHSH, CDR2 LQKENI. The V gene end was trimmed by 3 bases and the J gene end by 5 bases; junction bases not matched to a gene: 9. The CDR3 loop spans 17 amino acids. DNA for the CDR3: TGTGCCAGCTCACCCCGGACAGGGGGCGGTGGGGATCAGCCCCAGCATTTT. It translates to CASSPRTGGGGDQPQHF. Full variable domain (remainder filled in from reference TRBV18 and TRBJ1-5): NAGVMQNPRHLVRRRGQEARLRCSPMKGHSHVYWYRQLPEEGLKFMVYLQKENIIDESGMPKERFSAEFPKEGPSILRIQQVVRGDSAAYFCASSPRTGGGGDQPQHFGDGTRLSIL.

The chain joins TRBV28 to TRBJ2-1; TRBD1 is a possible D gene (6 bases). Germline V gene lookup returns CDR1 MDHEN and CDR2 SYDVKM. V lost 4 bases, J lost 8 bases, and 9 bases lay in between. This CDR3 contains 12 residues. The CDR3 is CASSWGQYEQFF. In nucleotides, the CDR3 is TGTGCCAGCAGTTGGGGACAATATGAGCAGTTCTTC.

V and J are TRBV5-1 and TRBJ2-1; 11 nucleotides match TRBD1. This CDR3 contains 15 residues. The V gene end was trimmed by 4 bases and the J gene end by 8 bases; junction bases not matched to a gene: 8. The V gene's germline CDR1 is SGHRS and CDR2 YFSETQ. The CDR3 region is CASSQSRDRGYEQFF. The DNA of the CDR3 is TGCGCCAGCAGCCAATCTCGGGACAGGGGGTATGAGCAGTTCTTC.

This clone was recorded only once. V gene TRBV28 combines with J gene TRBJ2-2, with TRBD1 identical over 8 bases. V trimming: 6 bases; J trimming: 0 bases; junction bases outside the gene matches: 6. Germline CDR1 reads MDHEN; CDR2 reads SYDVKM. CDR3 length equals 16 residues. The CDR3 region is CASRTGQAANTGELFF. The CDR3 DNA sequence: TGTGCCAGCAGAACGGGACAGGCCGCGAACACCGGGGAGCTGTTTTTT.

On this clone itself: The same CDR3 is also encoded by other DNA sequences in this sample. The chain combines TRBV3-1 (or the pseudogene TRBV3-2) with TRBJ2-1, with a weak D call TRBD2 (6 bases). Germline V lookup: CDR1 LGHDT, CDR2 YNNKEL (reference sequence). The CDR3 is made up of 16 amino acids. Trimming took off 0 bases at V and 2 bases at J, with 11 bases between the two ends. DNA for the CDR3: TGTGCCAGCAGCCAAGATGGCCTAGCGCCCTACAATGAGCAGTTCTTC. Its protein is CASSQDGLAPYNEQFF.

V is TRBV2 and J is TRBJ2-1; 13 bases line up with TRBD2. The junction had 15 bases not matched to a gene; V was cut back by 6 bases and J by 1 base. Germline lookup yields CDR1 SNHLY and CDR2 FYNNEI. This CDR3 has 20 residues. The CDR3 DNA is TGTGCCAGCAGGGGGACAGGACTAGCGGGAGCTCAGGGGTCCTACAATGAGCAGTTCTTC. Encoded protein: CASRGTGLAGAQGSYNEQFF.

The V call is TRBV9, the J call TRBJ1-2; D call uncertain. The CDR3 contains 12 residues. V shed 0 bases and J shed 13 bases, with 13 bases lying between them. Germline lookup yields CDR1 SGDLS and CDR2 YYNGEE. Here the CDR3 reads CASSVVERPLTF. The CDR3 bases are TGTGCCAGCAGCGTAGTGGAGAGGCCGCTCACCTTC.

This sequence joins TRBV6-4 and TRBJ1-1, with D unresolved. Trimming removed 2 bases from V and 0 bases from J, with 13 bases in between. The CDR3 consists of 16 residues. Per germline, CDR1 MRHNA and CDR2 SNTAGT. This CDR3 is CASSDADGELNTEAFF. CDR3 DNA: TGTGCCAGCAGTGACGCCGACGGAGAACTGAACACTGAAGCTTTCTTT.

V gene TRBV28 combines with J gene TRBJ2-7; D gene uncertain. Germline V lookup: CDR1 MDHEN, CDR2 SYDVKM. This CDR3 contains 14 residues. Trimming removed 2 bases from V and 4 bases from J, with 12 bases in between. CDR3 in amino acids: CASSLHVVSYEQYF. In DNA, the CDR3 is TGTGCCAGCAGTTTACATGTAGTTTCTTACGAGCAGTACTTC.

V is TRBV9 and J is TRBJ2-1, with a weak D call TRBD2 (6 bases). V shed 2 bases and J shed 2 bases, with 11 bases lying between them. This CDR3 has 15 residues. Germline V gives CDR1 SGDLS, CDR2 YYNGEE. The CDR3 loop is CASSVSSDAYNEQFF. The CDR3 nucleotides read TGTGCCAGCAGCGTGTCTAGCGATGCCTACAATGAGCAGTTCTTC. The whole variable domain, filled in from reference TRBV9 and TRBJ2-1, reads DSGVTQTPKHLITATGQRVTLRCSPRSGDLSVYWYQQSLDQGLQFLIQYYNGEERAKGNILERFSAQQFPDLHSELNLSSLELGDSALYFCASSVSSDAYNEQFFGPGTRLTVL.

V is TRBV6-5 and J is TRBJ1-1, with TRBD1 as a possible D gene (6 bases). Trimming removed 8 bases from V and 3 bases from J, with 10 bases in between. Looked up from germline, CDR1 is MNHEY and CDR2 is SVGAGI. CDR3 length: 12 amino acids. The CDR3 is CASEQGHTEAFF. The CDR3 nucleotides are TGTGCCAGCGAACAGGGACACACTGAAGCTTTCTTT.

This chain uses TRBV9 with TRBJ2-1, with D perhaps matching TRBD2 (6 bases). This CDR3 is 15 amino acids long. The V end lost 7 bases, the J end lost 8 bases, and 22 bases lay between the germline ends. CDR1 is SGDLS and CDR2 is YYNGEE in the germline V gene. CDR3 loop: CASAHIAAPGDEQFF. The DNA for the CDR3 is TGTGCCAGCGCCCATATAGCGGCCCCGGGGGATGAGCAGTTCTTC.

The V gene is TRBV6-5, the J gene TRBJ2-7, with TRBD2 matching 8 bases. This CDR3 region has 13 residues. J gave up 4 bases and V 2 bases, and 1 base lay outside the gene matches. Per the germline V gene, CDR1 is MNHEY and CDR2 is SVGAGI. Written as DNA, the CDR3 is TGTGCCAGCAGTTACGGGACTAGTTACGAGCAGTACTTC. Translated, it gives CASSYGTSYEQYF.

The J gene is TRBJ2-7, the V gene TRBV6-6; TRBD2 aligns across 9 bases. Trimming removed 0 bases from V and 6 bases from J; junction bases left unmatched: 6. The CDR3 is 15 amino acids. Germline V gives CDR1 MNHNY, CDR2 SVGAGI (reference sequence). The CDR3 here is CASSYSTSGEAEQYF. The CDR3 DNA reads as TGTGCCAGCAGTTACTCGACTAGCGGAGAGGCCGAGCAGTACTTC.

Here the CDR3 DNA reads TGCGCCAGCGATCTGACGGGGACTAGCGGCCCTTCCTACAATGAGCAGTTCTTC. It specifies CASDLTGTSGPSYNEQFF. This rearrangement joins TRBV10-2 to TRBJ2-1, with 11 bases fitting TRBD2. The junction had 13 bases not matched to a gene; V was cut back by 8 bases and J by 1 base. Germline CDR1 reads WSHSY; CDR2 reads SAAADI. This CDR3 comprises 18 residues.

This clone turned up a few times. The chain recombines TRBV19 with TRBJ1-6, with D possibly TRBD1 on 6 matching bases. Germline CDR1 LNHDA, CDR2 SQIVND (reference sequence). The CDR3 contains 14 residues. Between the trimmed V and J ends, which lost 5 bases and 10 bases, there was a span of 15 bases. CDR3 amino acids: CASSVTGGGSPLHF. The CDR3, as DNA: TGTGCCAGTAGTGTGACAGGCGGTGGATCACCCCTCCACTTT. The entire variable domain, with the rest obtained from reference TRBV19 and TRBJ1-6, is as follows: DGGITQSPKYLFRKEGQNVTLSCEQNLNHDAMYWYRQDPGQGLRLIYYSQIVNDFQKGDIAEGYSVSREKKESFPLTVTSAQKNPTAFYLCASSVTGGGSPLHFGNGTRLTVT.

The gene calls are TRBV15 and TRBJ2-1; 7 bases line up with TRBD2. Germline trimming cut 3 bases from V and 12 bases from J; bases unmatched to any gene: 2. CDR1 is LNHNV, CDR2 YYDKDF, per germline (reference sequence). This CDR3 spans 11 amino acids. The CDR3 nucleotides read TGTGCCACCAGCAGCTCTAGCGGGCAGTTCTTC. Translating it yields CATSSSSGQFF.

The chain combines TRBV5-4 with TRBJ2-7; D might be TRBD2 (6 bases). The V gene's germline CDR1 is SGHNT and CDR2 YYREEE (reference sequence). The V gene lost 0 bases and the J gene lost 2 bases, with 12 bases spanning the gap. This CDR3 is 15 amino acids long. The CDR3 coding sequence is TGTGCCAGCAGCTTGGCCGGGAGTGCCGCCTACGAGCAGTACTTC. It codes for CASSLAGSAAYEQYF.

This sequence joins TRBV5-4 and TRBJ2-1, with TRBD2 matching over 9 bases. Trimming took 0 bases from V and 3 from J; bases not matched to a gene: 1. This CDR3 comprises 15 residues. CDR1 and CDR2 (germline): SGHNT, YYREEE (reference sequence). The CDR3 DNA reads TGTGCCAGCAGCTTGGGCGGGAGGGACTACAATGAGCAGTTCTTC. This encodes CASSLGGRDYNEQFF.